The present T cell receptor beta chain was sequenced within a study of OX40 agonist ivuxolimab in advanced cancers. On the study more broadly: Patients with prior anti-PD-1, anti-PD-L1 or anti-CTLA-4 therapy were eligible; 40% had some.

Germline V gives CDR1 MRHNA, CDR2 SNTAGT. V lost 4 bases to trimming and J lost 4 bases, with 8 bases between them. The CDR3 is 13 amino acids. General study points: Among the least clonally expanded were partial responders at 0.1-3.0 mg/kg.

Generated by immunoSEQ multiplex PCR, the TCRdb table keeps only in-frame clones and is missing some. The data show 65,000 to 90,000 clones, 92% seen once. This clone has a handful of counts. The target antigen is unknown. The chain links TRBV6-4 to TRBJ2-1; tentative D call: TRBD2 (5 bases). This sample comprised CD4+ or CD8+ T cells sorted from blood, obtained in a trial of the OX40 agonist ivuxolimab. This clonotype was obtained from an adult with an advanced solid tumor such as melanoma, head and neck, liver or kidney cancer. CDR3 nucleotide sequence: TGTGCCAGCAGTGTCGGGGATTACAATGAGCAGTTCTTC. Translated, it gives CASSVGDYNEQFF.